Reported below is one T cell receptor beta chain. The antigen remains undetermined. This entry comes from a study of shared clonotypes between healthy human individuals. Points from the study as a whole: When compared with the clonotypes that were shared by all four sorted-subset donors, the non-shared clonotypes turned out to have lower generation probabilities. In this cohort, only blood was sampled, and tissue repertoires likely differ. The represented genetic and exposure-history diversity was limited by the small number of donors. Sequencing of the sorted subsets was shown by rarefaction to be incomplete despite large depth.

Germline loops: CDR1 MNHEY, CDR2 SVGAGI. Trimming took off 2 bases at V and 3 bases at J, with 14 bases between the two ends. This CDR3 has 15 residues. TCRdb's copy holds only in-frame clones and misses some; the assay was immunoSEQ multiplex PCR. The sample lists roughly 660,000 clones; 90% were seen once. This chain joins TRBV6-5 and TRBJ2-7; perhaps D is TRBD1 or TRBD2 (6 bases each). This clonotype was sampled from a young man in good health. Some clones in this sample may be carry-over from other donors' samples. Sample: memory CD8+ T cells from PBMCs. Indicated subset: CD45RO+ cells pooled with CCR7-negative TemRA cells. The CDR3 is CASSYRGGSLYEQYF. The CDR3 nucleotides read TGTGCCAGCAGTTACCGAGGGGGGTCTCTCTACGAGCAGTACTTC.